This T cell receptor beta chain stems from a study of blood T cell repertoires in COVID-19. For the study at large: There were acute and convalescent COVID-19 samples, and they came from the United States, Italy and Spain.

Clones were read by immunoSEQ multiplex PCR, and TCRdb kept only the in-frame ones, dropping some. This repertoire shows some 400,000 clones, about four fifths found once; its top ten account for under 1.2%. CDR1 and CDR2 (germline): MNHNS, SASEGT. CDR3 length equals 15 residues. J lost 8 bases, V lost 2 bases, and 5 bases had no gene match. The chain has TRBV6-1 and TRBJ1-4, with 10 bases fitting TRBD1. Sample: peripheral blood. The sequence was obtained from a human donor with acute or convalescent COVID-19. The donor label of this sample is uncertain. The CDR3 region is CASSESGTGDEKLFF. DNA for the CDR3: TGTGCCAGCAGTGAATCCGGGACAGGGGACGAAAAACTGTTTTTT.